This TCR beta chain came from a study of cytomegalovirus exposure and HLA in healthy donors. Study results and limitations: According to an earlier analysis, most TCR beta V segments yielded productive rearrangements about 90% or about 30% of the time.

Both 60 Vbeta primers and 13 Jbeta primers went into the PCR. Sequencing was performed with immunoSEQ multiplex PCR; in TCRdb, only in-frame clones are kept and a portion is missing. This sample has approximately 200,000 clones; 79% occur once, and the top ten carry around 4.8%. In the case of this clone: Its antigen is not identified.

Trimming took 1 base from V and 3 from J, leaving 16 bases between them. Germline V gene sequence: CDR1 SEHNR, CDR2 FQNEAQ (reference sequence). The CDR3 has 16 amino acids. The donors (healthy individuals) were bone marrow donors. The sequencing sample was made of PBMCs. The receptor was derived from a woman in her 30s in good health and CMV-seropositive. The chain employs TRBV7-9 and TRBJ2-7; the D is unclear. In DNA, the CDR3 is TGTGCCAGCAGCTTAGGATTGAGGCGGCAGAGCTACGAGCAGTACTTC. Its protein is CASSLGLRRQSYEQYF.